This TCR beta chain was observed in a study of blood T cells in healthy people across ages. A second PCR of 7 to 11 cycles used a sample-barcoded 5' primer and a J-beta primer mix. Each of the samples gave a minimum of 2.5 million paired-end reads that contained CDR3. MiXCR was run by TCRdb on the 5' RACE reads, yielding one entry per CDR3 protein. The data show 1.5 million to 2 million distinct CDR3 sequences, roughly 27% seen once. V lost 5 bases and J 2 bases, leaving 15 bases between the germline ends. The CDR3 loop spans 15 amino acids. Germline lookup yields CDR1 SEHNR and CDR2 FQNEAQ (reference sequence).

The sequenced sample was blood. The V gene is TRBV7-9, the J gene TRBJ1-1, with D hard to call. The clonotype was recovered from a woman aged 25 to 39 in good health. Written as DNA, the CDR3 is TGTGCCAGCAGCGAGCTGACCGCATTTAACACTGAAGCTTTCTTT. Its protein is CASSELTAFNTEAFF.